The clone carrying this T cell receptor (beta chain) has ten or more counts. What it recognizes is unknown. TCRdb used MiXCR to reprocess the 5' RACE reads, holding one entry per CDR3 protein. The sample contains 50,000 to 65,000 distinct CDR3 sequences, less than 20% of which appear only once. This record belongs to a study of early T cells in non-severe SARS-CoV-2 infection. Study findings and constraints: CD4 and private specificities were missed by VDJdb matching, which favored anti-spike CD8 responses.

The TCR comes from an adult who was a healthcare worker with PCR-confirmed SARS-CoV-2 infection or an uninfected control (not recorded which). This sample comprised whole blood, obtained at baseline.

The CDR3 DNA reads TGTGCCAGCACTCTAGGGTGGGCCTACGAGCAGTACTTC. Translation: CASTLGWAYEQYF. This chain connects TRBV6-6 to TRBJ2-7, with D unclear. Germline lookup yields CDR1 MNHNY and CDR2 SVGAGI (reference sequence). V shed 7 bases and J shed 2 bases, with 12 bases lying between them. This CDR3 has 13 residues.